Listed below are T cell receptor beta chains from one sample, sequenced in a study of blood T cell repertoires in COVID-19. Sequenced by immunoSEQ multiplex PCR; TCRdb stores in-frame clones only, minus some. In the table there are 200,000 or so clones, around 80% of which are singletons. Sequenced: peripheral blood. These TCRs come from a woman aged 70-85 years with acute or convalescent COVID-19. CDR3s include the opening cysteine and the closing phenylalanine or tryptophan. Fields, in order: D gene, clone size, V gene, J gene, CDR3 DNA, CDR3 protein. The D gene is left open where the match is weak. Some rows have no size entry. The others give once, few or many, or a class for an expanded clone.

>TRBD2|.|TRBV2|TRBJ2-7
TGTGCCACGCAACTAAGCGGGAGCTCCTACGAGCAGTACTTC
CATQLSGSSYEQYF
>.|.|TRBV19|TRBJ1-1
TGTGCCAGTAGTCCTCAGGGGCTCAACACTGAAGCTTTCTTT
CASSPQGLNTEAFF
>.|.|TRBV27|TRBJ2-5
TGTGCCAGCAGTTCTAGTAGGGGGTTGGAGACCCAGTACTTC
CASSSSRGLETQYF
>.|.|TRBV7-8|TRBJ1-2
TGTGCCAGCAGCTTCGCGGCAGGGAGGCATGGCTACACCTTC
CASSFAAGRHGYTF
>TRBD2|.|TRBV4-1|TRBJ2-3
TGCGCCAGCAGCCAAGATCGCCCCCCAACTAGCGTAGCTCCCACAGATACGCAGTATTTT
CASSQDRPPTSVAPTDTQYF
>TRBD2|.|TRBV3-1/TRBV3-2|TRBJ2-1
TGTGCCAGCAGACTAGCGGGATTGATTGATGAGCAGTTCTTC
CASRLAGLIDEQFF
>TRBD1|.|TRBV2|TRBJ2-1
TGTGCCAGCAGTGGCCCCCTAAGGGACAGAGCTAATGAGCAGTTCTTC
CASSGPLRDRANEQFF
>.|.|TRBV3-1/TRBV3-2|TRBJ2-1
TGTGCCAGCAGCCCCCAGCGGACCCACTACAATGAGCAGTTCTTC
CASSPQRTHYNEQFF
>.|.|TRBV7-2|TRBJ2-3
TGTGCCAGCAGCTTAGGGCATTTTTACACAGATACGCAGTATTTT
CASSLGHFYTDTQYF
>.|.|TRBV6-6|TRBJ2-1
TGTGCCAGCAGTTACTCGGGAGTGCAGTTCTTC
CASSYSGVQFF
>TRBD1|.|TRBV7-2|TRBJ2-3
TGTGCCAGCAGTGAAAACCAGGGGGGCACAGATACGCAGTATTTT
CASSENQGGTDTQYF
>.|.|TRBV24-1|TRBJ1-1
TGTGCCACCAGTGACCTCGGGGGGAGGATGGAACCTGAAGCTTTCTTT
CATSDLGGRMEPEAFF
>TRBD1|.|TRBV27|TRBJ2-5
TGTGCCAGCAGTCACTTGACAGGGTCGGGGCAAGAGACCCAGTACTTC
CASSHLTGSGQETQYF
>TRBD1|.|TRBV5-1|TRBJ1-4
TGCGCCAGCAGCGTAACAGGGGGCACGGGTGAAAAACTGTTTTTT
CASSVTGGTGEKLFF
>TRBD2|.|TRBV19|TRBJ2-1
TGTGCCAGTAGTTCCCTACTAGCGGCCGGCTACAATGAGCAGTTCTTC
CASSSLLAAGYNEQFF
>TRBD1|few|TRBV6-5|TRBJ2-7
TGTGCCAGCAGTCTGAAGACAGGGGCGAGCTACGAGCAGTACTTC
CASSLKTGASYEQYF
>.|.|TRBV27|TRBJ2-1
TGTGCCAGCAGTGCGGACTCCTCCTACAATGAGCAGTTCTTC
CASSADSSYNEQFF
>.|once|TRBV12-3/TRBV12-4|TRBJ1-1
TGTGCCAGCAGTTTCGGGGGGCTCTCTGAAGCTTTCTTT
CASSFGGLSEAFF
>.|.|TRBV12-3/TRBV12-4|TRBJ1-1
TGTGCCACCACTCGTCAGGGATCGGGTGAAGCTTTCTTT
CATTRQGSGEAFF
>.|.|TRBV14|TRBJ1-1
TGTGCCAGCAGCCAAGACAGGGGCACTGAAGCTTTCTTT
CASSQDRGTEAFF
>.|.|TRBV30|TRBJ2-1
TGTGCCTGGAGCCCAGTTCTCGATGAGCAGTTCTTC
CAWSPVLDEQFF
>.|.|TRBV5-4|TRBJ2-5
TGTGCCAGCAGCCCGGAGGGCTTTCAAGAGACCCAGTACTTC
CASSPEGFQETQYF
>TRBD2|.|TRBV7-2|TRBJ2-1
TGTGCCAGCAGCTTAAGCCTAGCGGCGTACAATGAGCAGTTCTTC
CASSLSLAAYNEQFF
>.|.|TRBV28|TRBJ2-1
TGTGCCAGCAGTCCGGGTTGGCGGGAAGCGACCTACAATGAGCAGTTCTTC
CASSPGWREATYNEQFF
>.|.|TRBV3-1/TRBV3-2|TRBJ2-7
TGTGCCAGCAGCCAAGCTAGGGGAGAGCAGTACTTC
CASSQARGEQYF
>TRBD2|.|TRBV3-1/TRBV3-2|TRBJ2-1
TGTGCCAGCAGCCAAGGTCTAGCGGATGAGCAGTTCTTC
CASSQGLADEQFF
>TRBD1|.|TRBV6-5|TRBJ1-5
TGTGCCAGCAGTAACAGGGGTGGGAGCAATCAGCCCCAGCATTTT
CASSNRGGSNQPQHF
>TRBD1|.|TRBV6-5|TRBJ2-7
TGTGCCAGTTGGGACAGGGGGAGTTCCTACGAGCAGTACTTC
CASWDRGSSYEQYF
>TRBD1|.|TRBV27|TRBJ1-4
TGTGCCAGCAGTTCCTGGACAGGGGGCGTATCTAATGAAAAACTGTTTTTT
CASSSWTGGVSNEKLFF
>TRBD1|.|TRBV10-3|TRBJ2-2
TGTGCCATCAGTGAGTCGACGGGACAGGCGAACACCGGGGAGCTGTTTTTT
CAISESTGQANTGELFF
>TRBD2|many|TRBV11-1|TRBJ2-7
TGTGCCAGCAGTCCTCTTAGCGGGAGGGCCGGCGAGCAGTACTTC
CASSPLSGRAGEQYF
>TRBD1|.|TRBV5-6|TRBJ2-7
TGTGCCAGCAGCTCCCGGACAGGGAGCTCCTACGAGCAGTACTTC
CASSSRTGSSYEQYF
>.|.|TRBV28|TRBJ1-3
TGTGCCACCTTAGGGGACGCCCGGGGGTCTGGAAACACCATATATTTT
CATLGDARGSGNTIYF
>.|.|TRBV5-1|TRBJ1-1
TGCGCCAGCAGCCCGGAGCGGGGAGGGTTAGAAGCTTTCTTT
CASSPERGGLEAFF
>.|.|TRBV15|TRBJ2-3
TGTGCCACCAGCAGAGATCAGAGCACAGATACGCAGTATTTT
CATSRDQSTDTQYF
>.|.|TRBV28|TRBJ2-2
TGTGCCAGCAGCTTCGAGGGAGCGAACACCGGGGAGCTGTTTTTT
CASSFEGANTGELFF
>TRBD2|.|TRBV5-4|TRBJ2-2
TGTGCCAGCAGCGAGACTAGCGGGATAGGGGAGCTGTTTTTT
CASSETSGIGELFF
>.|.|TRBV7-2|TRBJ2-3
TGTGCCAGCAGCTTAGTTGCGAGGGGCACAGATACGCAGTATTTT
CASSLVARGTDTQYF
>TRBD2|.|TRBV3-1/TRBV3-2|TRBJ2-3
TGTGCCAGCAGCCAGACTAGCGCTAGCACAGATACGCAGTATTTT
CASSQTSASTDTQYF
>.|.|TRBV3-1/TRBV3-2|TRBJ2-1
TGTGCCAGCAGCCATGGGGCCCCCAATGAGCAGTTCTTC
CASSHGAPNEQFF
>TRBD2|.|TRBV3-1/TRBV3-2|TRBJ2-1
TGTGCCAGCAGCCAAGGACTAGCGGGAGAGCTCCCATACAATGAGCAGTTCTTC
CASSQGLAGELPYNEQFF
>TRBD1|.|TRBV6-6|TRBJ2-5
TGTGCCAGCAGTTATACAGGGGTCCAAGAGACCCAGTACTTC
CASSYTGVQETQYF
>TRBD2|once|TRBV5-4|TRBJ2-3
TGTGCCAGCAGCCCGGGACTAGCGGGAGGCACCGTCGATACGCAGTATTTT
CASSPGLAGGTVDTQYF
>TRBD1|few|TRBV2|TRBJ2-1
TGTGCCAGCAGTGCCGGGACAGGGGGCCTTGAGCAGTTCTTC
CASSAGTGGLEQFF
>TRBD1|.|TRBV5-1|TRBJ1-4
TGCGCCAGCAGCCCCCAACAGGGGATACGAGCAACTAATGAAAAACTGTTTTTT
CASSPQQGIRATNEKLFF
>.|many|TRBV28|TRBJ1-1
TGTGCCAGCAAGATTTCGGAACAGAGGGACACTGAAGCTTTCTTT
CASKISEQRDTEAFF
>.|.|TRBV28|TRBJ2-7
TGTGCCAGCACCCTAGGGGGTTACGAGCAGTACTTC
CASTLGGYEQYF
>.|once|TRBV3-1/TRBV3-2|TRBJ2-2
TGTGCCAGCAGCCCCCCGAGGGACACCGGGGAGCTGTTTTTT
CASSPPRDTGELFF
>TRBD2|.|TRBV6-5|TRBJ2-7
TGTGCCAGCAGTTCCCCGGGACTAGCTAACGACGAGCAGTACTTC
CASSSPGLANDEQYF
>.|.|TRBV9|TRBJ2-5
TGTGCCAGCAGCGTAGGCCCAGCGGAGAGGGAGACCCAGTACTTC
CASSVGPAERETQYF
>TRBD1|.|TRBV5-1|TRBJ2-2
TGCGCCAGCAGACCCACAGGGGACACCGGGGAGCTGTTTTTT
CASRPTGDTGELFF
>.|.|TRBV28|TRBJ1-3
TGTGCCAGCCCCCCCGAAGGGGGAGAATGGAACACCATATATTTT
CASPPEGGEWNTIYF
>.|once|TRBV7-8|TRBJ1-2
TGTGCCAGCAGCTTAGGTTTAGGTCCAGGCGACTATGGCTACACCTTC
CASSLGLGPGDYGYTF
>.|.|TRBV3-1/TRBV3-2|TRBJ1-5
TGTGCCAGCAGCCAGGGGGGTCAGCCCCAGCATTTT
CASSQGGQPQHF